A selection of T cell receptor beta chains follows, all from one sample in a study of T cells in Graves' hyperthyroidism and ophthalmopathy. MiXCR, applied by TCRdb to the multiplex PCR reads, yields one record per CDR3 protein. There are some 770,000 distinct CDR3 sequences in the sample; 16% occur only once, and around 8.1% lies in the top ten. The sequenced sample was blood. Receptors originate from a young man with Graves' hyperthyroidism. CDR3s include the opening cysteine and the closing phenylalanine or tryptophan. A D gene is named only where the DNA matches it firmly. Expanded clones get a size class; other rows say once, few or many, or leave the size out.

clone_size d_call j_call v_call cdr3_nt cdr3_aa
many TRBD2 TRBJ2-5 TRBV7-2 TGTGCCAGCAGCTCGGGACCGGGACTAGCGGGAAAAGAGACCCAGTACTTC CASSSGPGLAGKETQYF
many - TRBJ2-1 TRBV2 TGTGCCAGCAGTGCCCCTAGGAGCTCCTACAATGAGCAGTTCTTC CASSAPRSSYNEQFF
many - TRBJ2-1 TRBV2 TGTGCCAGCAGACGGGACTACAATGAGCAGTTCTTC CASRRDYNEQFF
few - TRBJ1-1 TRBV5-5 TGTGCCAGCAGCTTGGCCAGAAAGGTTACTGAAGCTTTCTTT CASSLARKVTEAFF
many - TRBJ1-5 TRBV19 TGTGCCAGTAGTATGCTCCCCAATCAGCCCCAGCATTTT CASSMLPNQPQHF
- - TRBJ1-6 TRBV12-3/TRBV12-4 TGTGCCAGCAGTTTAACCGTAGAGGGGGGATCACCCCTCCACTTT CASSLTVEGGSPLHF
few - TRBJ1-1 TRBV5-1 TGCGCCAGCAGACTCCTCCTAACAGAGAACACTGAAGCTTTCTTT CASRLLLTENTEAFF
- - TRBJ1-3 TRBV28 TGTGCCAGCAGTTTACCAAAACGGGGGCCGGGCTCTGGAAACACCATATATTTT CASSLPKRGPGSGNTIYF
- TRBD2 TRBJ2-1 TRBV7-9 TGTGCCAGCAGCCCCCGGACTCGGTGGACGGGCGGGAGATTTAATGAGCAGTTCTTC CASSPRTRWTGGRFNEQFF
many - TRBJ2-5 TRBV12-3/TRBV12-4 TGTGCCAGCTCCGACAGCGGGTTGAACCAAGAGACCCAGTACTTC CASSDSGLNQETQYF
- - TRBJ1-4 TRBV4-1 TGCGCCAGCAGTGAGTTGGCTAATGAAAAACTGTTTTTT CASSELANEKLFF
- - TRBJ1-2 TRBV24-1 TGTGCCACCAGTCCGGGAAGCCAAGCGTATGGCTACACCTTC CATSPGSQAYGYTF
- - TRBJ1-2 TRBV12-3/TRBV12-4 TGTGCCAGCAGCCCAGATGGGGGTGGCTACACCTTC CASSPDGGGYTF
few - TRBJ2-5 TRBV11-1 TGTGCCAGCAGCTTACTAAGGCCGTGGAGGAACCAAGAGACCCAGTACTTC CASSLLRPWRNQETQYF